One sample yielded the 4 T cell receptor beta chains listed below, sequenced in a study of blood T cell repertoires in COVID-19. The protocol was immunoSEQ multiplex PCR, while the TCRdb copy is restricted to in-frame clones and leaves out a portion. The sample lists some 70,000 clones, approximately 83% occurring once. The sequenced sample was peripheral blood. All receptors derive from a woman aged 55-75 years with acute or convalescent COVID-19.

The chain links TRBV7-2 to TRBJ1-3; a weak D match, TRBD1 (6 bases). CDR1 and CDR2 from the germline V gene are SGHTA and FQGNSA. With 1 base removed from V and 0 bases from J, the gap between germline ends came to 10 bases. The CDR3 covers 16 residues. CDR3 protein: CASSLVTGSSGNTIYF. Written as DNA, the CDR3 is TGTGCCAGCAGCTTAGTGACAGGAAGCTCTGGAAACACCATATATTTT.

This clone was counted a single time. The gene calls are TRBV7-3 and TRBJ2-1; D is undetermined. Trimming stripped 5 bases from V and 7 bases from J, with 6 bases between. The CDR3 is 11 residues long. Germline V CDR1 and CDR2: SGHTA, FQGTGA. CDR3 nucleotide sequence: TGTGCCAGCAGCCTAGGAAATGAGCAGTTCTTC. Translating it yields CASSLGNEQFF.

The rearrangement links TRBV11-1 to TRBJ1-4, with 7 positions matching TRBD1. Germline assignment: CDR1 SGHAT and CDR2 FQDESV (reference sequence). The CDR3 length is 15 residues. V trimming: 5 bases; J trimming: 2 bases; junction bases outside the gene matches: 5. Here the CDR3 DNA reads TGTGCCAGCAGCGCCAGACAGGGTACTAATGAAAAACTGTTTTTT. This codes for CASSARQGTNEKLFF.

Comments on this clone: Distinct nucleotide sequences in the sample also encode this CDR3. The V and J genes are TRBV18 and TRBJ2-7; TRBD2 is a possible D gene (5 bases). CDR1 is KGHSH and CDR2 is LQKENI in the germline V gene. The V gene lost 0 bases and the J gene lost 2 bases, with 8 bases spanning the gap. This CDR3 region has 14 residues. The CDR3 DNA sequence: TGTGCCAGCTCACCACCGGGAGTTACCTACGAGCAGTACTTC. This gives the protein CASSPPGVTYEQYF.